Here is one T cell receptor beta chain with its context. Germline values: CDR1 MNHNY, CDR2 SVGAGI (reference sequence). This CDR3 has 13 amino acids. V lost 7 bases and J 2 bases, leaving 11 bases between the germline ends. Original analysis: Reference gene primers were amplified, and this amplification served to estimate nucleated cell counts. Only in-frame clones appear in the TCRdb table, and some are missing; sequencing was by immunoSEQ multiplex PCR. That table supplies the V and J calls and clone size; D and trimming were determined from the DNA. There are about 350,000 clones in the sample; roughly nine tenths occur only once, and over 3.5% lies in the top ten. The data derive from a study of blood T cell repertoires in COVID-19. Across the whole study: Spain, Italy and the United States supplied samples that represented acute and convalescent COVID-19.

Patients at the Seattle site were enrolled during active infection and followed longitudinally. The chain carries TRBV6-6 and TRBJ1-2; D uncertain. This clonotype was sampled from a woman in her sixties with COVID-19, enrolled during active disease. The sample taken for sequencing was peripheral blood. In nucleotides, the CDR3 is TGTGCCAGCATGGGTCCGGGGAACTATGGCTACACCTTC. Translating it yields CASMGPGNYGYTF.